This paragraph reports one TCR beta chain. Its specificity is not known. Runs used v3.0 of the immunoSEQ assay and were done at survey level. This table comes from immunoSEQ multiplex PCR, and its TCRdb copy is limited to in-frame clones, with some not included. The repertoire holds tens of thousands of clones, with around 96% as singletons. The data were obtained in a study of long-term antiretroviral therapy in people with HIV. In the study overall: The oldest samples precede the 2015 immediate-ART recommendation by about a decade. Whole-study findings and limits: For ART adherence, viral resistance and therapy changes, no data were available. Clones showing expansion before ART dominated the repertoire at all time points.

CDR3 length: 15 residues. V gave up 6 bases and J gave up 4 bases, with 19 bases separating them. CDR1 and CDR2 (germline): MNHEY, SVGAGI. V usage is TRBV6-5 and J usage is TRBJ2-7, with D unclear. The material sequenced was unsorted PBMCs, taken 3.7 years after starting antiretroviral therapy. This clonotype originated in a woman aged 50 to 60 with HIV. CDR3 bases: TGTGCCAGCAGCCACGGAATCGAGGATGCATACGAGCAGTACTTC. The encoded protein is CASSHGIEDAYEQYF.